This T cell receptor (beta chain) is drawn from a study of blood T cell repertoires in COVID-19. The wider study: Sites in the United States, Italy and Spain provided acute and convalescent COVID-19 samples. The analysed material was cDNA or gDNA that came from T cells, B-cell-depleted T cells, or PBMCs.

This clone was counted between two and nine times. The study recruited people aged roughly 18 to 95 years across around 24 US areas. The method was immunoSEQ multiplex PCR; TCRdb's version includes in-frame clones alone and lacks a portion of them. The data contain around 190,000 clones, about 77% of them seen just once; the ten biggest clones take up around 17%. CDR3 size: 16 residues. Trimming left V 0 bases short and J 2 bases short, with 13 bases between. Germline values: CDR1 LGHNA, CDR2 YNFKEQ. The material sequenced was PBMCs or T cells enriched from blood (not recorded which). The chain carries TRBV4-2 and TRBJ1-1; D is perhaps TRBD1 (5 bases). The source of this sequence is a woman aged 45-59 years with acute COVID-19. DNA for the CDR3: TGTGCCAGCAGCCAAGATCGGGGAGGGGCAAACACTGAAGCTTTCTTT. The encoded protein is CASSQDRGGANTEAFF.